This is a list of T cell receptor beta chains from one sample in a study of blood T cell repertoires in COVID-19. Sequencing was performed with immunoSEQ multiplex PCR; in TCRdb, only in-frame clones are kept and a portion is missing. The data contain roughly 250,000 clones, about 80% of them singletons. What was sequenced was peripheral blood. The source is a woman of 80 years or more with active or convalescent COVID-19. CDR3s include the opening cysteine and the closing phenylalanine or tryptophan. D genes are given only for firm matches. Rows may omit the clone size; those that give it use once, few, many or a size class.

J	D	size	V	DNA	CDR3
TRBJ2-1	TRBD2	-	TRBV13	TGTGCCAGCAGCCCCCTAGCGGGAGGGGGTTACAATGAGCAGTTCTTC	CASSPLAGGGYNEQFF
TRBJ1-2	-	-	TRBV2	TGTGCCAGCAGTGGGACAGATAACTATGGCTACACCTTC	CASSGTDNYGYTF
TRBJ1-5	TRBD1	-	TRBV28	TGTGCCAGCATGAGTTTAAGGACAGGGCAATATTCGGCTAGCAATCAGCCCCAGCATTTT	CASMSLRTGQYSASNQPQHF
TRBJ2-7	-	-	TRBV28	TGTGCCAGCAGTTCCGTCGAACAGCTACCCTACGAGCAGTACTTC	CASSSVEQLPYEQYF
TRBJ1-1	-	-	TRBV28	TGTGCCAGCTGCCGGACTGTGAACACTGAAGCTTTCTTT	CASCRTVNTEAFF
TRBJ1-2	-	-	TRBV7-9	TGTGCCAGCAGCTTAAAACAGGAGCGCTACACCTTC	CASSLKQERYTF
TRBJ2-1	TRBD2	once	TRBV24-1	TGTGCCACCAGTGGGGGTGCGGGGCTAGCGGGGAACTCCTACAATGAGCAGTTCTTC	CATSGGAGLAGNSYNEQFF
TRBJ2-3	TRBD2	once	TRBV10-1	TGCGCCAGCAGTGAGTCGGTCGGAGCGGGGGGCTCAGATACGCAGTATTTT	CASSESVGAGGSDTQYF
TRBJ1-4	-	-	TRBV6-1	TGTGCCAGCAGTGAACGAGGCAGGGTGGTCGAAAAACTGTTTTTT	CASSERGRVVEKLFF
TRBJ2-2	TRBD1	-	TRBV3-1/TRBV3-2	TGTGCCAGCAGCCAAGCGGGACAGGGGTACACCGGGGAGCTGTTTTTT	CASSQAGQGYTGELFF
TRBJ2-1	TRBD2	-	TRBV4-2	TGTGCCAGCAGCCAAGGGCCGGGACTAGCGAAAAACAATGAGCAGTTCTTC	CASSQGPGLAKNNEQFF
TRBJ2-5	TRBD2	-	TRBV5-4	TGTGCCAGCAGCCCTCGGGGGGGCTTTGATGAGACCCAGTACTTC	CASSPRGGFDETQYF
TRBJ1-2	-	few	TRBV2	TGTGCCAGCAGATTACACGGGACATTTCTCTATGGCTACACCTTC	CASRLHGTFLYGYTF